These 30 T cell receptor beta chains share one sample of origin, sequenced in a study of CD8+CD57+ T cells in acquired aplastic anemia (dated by TCRdb to 2016 to 2018). Sequenced on an Illumina HiSeq 2000. Profiling of TCR beta VDJ combinations and CDR3 sequences used genomic DNA as the template. In TCRdb, the public reads were trimmed at Q25 with fastp and aligned with MiXCR, with productive beta chains retained. Records with the same CDR3 protein are collapsed into one entry carrying the most frequent genes and DNA. The table for this sample lists about 150,000 distinct CDR3 sequences; 40% to 65% of them were counted only once. The ten largest clones represent approximately 12% of the sample. Flow cytometry had shown CD8+CD57+ cell expansion in the patients selected for sequencing. Material for sequencing was sorted CD4+, CD8+, or CD8+CD57+ T cells (not recorded which) from PBMCs. The source of these receptors is a human donor with aplastic anemia.

A word on this clonotype: Compared with germline, one end of the junction differs, possibly owing to a read error. The genes are TRBV7-6 and TRBJ2-2, with D unclear. Germline V gives CDR1 SGHVS, CDR2 FNYEAQ. The CDR3 is 13 amino acids. CDR3 sequence (DNA): TGCGCCAGCAGCCAAGTTCCCAGCGGGGAGCTGTTTTTT. It encodes CASSQVPSGELFF.

The chain carries TRBV20-1 and TRBJ2-3; 7 positions match TRBD2. CDR3 length equals 17 residues. Per the germline V gene, CDR1 is DFQATT and CDR2 is SNEGSKA (reference sequence). Trimming removed 2 bases from V and 2 bases from J; junction bases left unmatched: 13. CDR3 residues: CSARTTAERGNTDTQYF. The CDR3 region has the DNA TGCAGTGCTAGAACTACCGCCGAGCGGGGCAACACAGATACGCAGTATTTT.

This chain links TRBV14 with TRBJ2-5; D uncertain. Germline assignment: CDR1 SGHDN and CDR2 FVKESK. Trimming pared 0 bases from V and 8 bases from J, leaving 13 bases between. The CDR3 loop spans 14 amino acids. The CDR3 bases are TGTGCCAGCAGCCAAGAGGGCGGCCTCCCCACCCAGTACTTC. Its protein product is CASSQEGGLPTQYF. The full variable domain, completed using reference TRBV14 and TRBJ2-5, is EAGVTQFPSHSVIEKGQTVTLRCDPISGHDNLYWYRRVMGKEIKFLLHFVKESKQDESGMPNNRFLAERTGGTYSTLKVQPAELEDSGVYFCASSQEGGLPTQYFGPGTRLLVL.

This clonotype was seen repeatedly, ten times or more. This sequence joins TRBV4-1 and TRBJ2-7; D remains ambiguous. Germline CDR1 and CDR2: MGHRA and YSYEKL. Trimming removed 0 bases at V and 5 bases at J, with 8 bases between. CDR3 length equals 13 residues. CDR3 bases: TGCGCCAGCAGCCAAGATTGGGGAAACGAGCAGTACTTC. Its translation is CASSQDWGNEQYF.

Ten or more counts support this clonotype. The genes are TRBV7-9 and TRBJ1-1; D not resolved. The V end was cut by 1 base, the J end by 2 bases, with 5 bases between. The CDR3 extends over 13 amino acids. Germline loops: CDR1 SEHNR, CDR2 FQNEAQ (reference sequence). This chain's CDR3 is CASSLGHNTEAFF. In DNA form, the CDR3 reads TGTGCCAGCAGCTTAGGGCACAACACTGAAGCTTTCTTT.

The V and J genes are TRBV25-1 and TRBJ2-3; D is unclear. Germline CDR1 and CDR2: MGHDK and SYGVNS. V gave up 6 bases and J gave up 2 bases, with 12 bases separating them. This CDR3 is built from 14 residues. CDR3 DNA: TGTGCCAGCAGCGTAGGTGACCACACAGATACGCAGTATTTT. Translated: CASSVGDHTDTQYF.

In its sample, this clonotype was seen many times. The chain employs TRBV9 and TRBJ2-1, with a weak D call TRBD2 (6 bases). This CDR3 has 12 residues. V was shortened by 7 bases and J by 9 bases, with 14 bases between the two germline ends. Per germline, CDR1 SGDLS and CDR2 YYNGEE. CDR3 protein: CASGAGYGEQFF. The DNA for the CDR3 is TGTGCCAGCGGGGCGGGGTACGGTGAGCAGTTCTTC.

The J gene is TRBJ2-2, the V gene TRBV18; either TRBD1 or TRBD2 may fit D (6 bases each). The CDR3 has 18 residues. V lost 5 bases and J 2 bases, leaving 21 bases between the germline ends. Germline V CDR1 and CDR2: KGHSH, LQKENI. CDR3 sequence: CASSTQKQRGTNTGELFF. DNA of the CDR3: TGTGCCAGCTCAACCCAGAAACAGAGGGGGACTAACACCGGGGAGCTGTTTTTT.

The chain joins TRBV10-3 to TRBJ1-1, with 7 nucleotides matching TRBD1. The germline gives CDR1 ENHRY, CDR2 SYGVKD. The CDR3 is 14 residues long. The V and J ends lost 7 bases and 2 bases, in that order; junction bases with no gene match: 7. CDR3 loop: CAIKGQGGNTEAFF. The CDR3 DNA is TGTGCCATCAAGGGACAAGGGGGCAACACTGAAGCTTTCTTT.

Details on this clonotype: One end of the junction is discordant with germline, which a read error may explain. This chain connects TRBV6-5 to TRBJ2-5, with 13 bases that match TRBD2. The V gene's germline CDR1 is MNHEY and CDR2 SVGAGI. The CDR3 length is 16 residues. CDR3 in amino acids: CASSSSLAGGREAQYF. The CDR3 nucleotides read TGTGCCAGCAGTTCATCACTAGCGGGGGGGCGAGAGGCCCAGTACTTC.

This clonotype was seen repeatedly, ten times or more. At one end, the junction sequence differs from germline, possibly due to a read error. The chain is built from TRBV5-6 and TRBJ1-5; D is unresolved. The CDR3 runs to 13 residues. CDR1 and CDR2 (germline): SGHDT, YYEEEE. Here the CDR3 DNA reads TGTGCCAGCAGCTTCGCGGGGTCCCCCCCATCGGATTTT. This sequence encodes CASSFAGSPPSDF.

This clonotype was observed a handful of times. This chain connects TRBV2 to TRBJ1-5; possibly TRBD1 for D (5 bases). CDR1 SNHLY and CDR2 FYNNEI come from the germline V gene. Trimming removed 6 bases from V and 7 bases from J, with 19 bases in between. The CDR3 runs 15 residues. CDR3 bases: TGTGCCAGCAGCTTAGATTACAGGTCTTTCCAGCCCCAGCATTTT. This translates into CASSLDYRSFQPQHF.

The chain recombines TRBV20-1 with TRBJ2-3; 12 positions match TRBD2. The CDR3 sequence is 16 residues long. The trim removed 6 bases at V and 5 bases at J, leaving 12 bases unmatched. Germline V gene data show CDR1 as DFQATT and CDR2 as SNEGSKA (reference sequence). CDR3 region: CSAERSSGGALDTQYF. CDR3 coding DNA: TGCAGTGCCGAGCGTTCTAGCGGGGGGGCGTTAGATACGCAGTATTTT.

This clonotype appeared many times. The chain combines TRBV6-1 with TRBJ1-2; 10 bases fit TRBD1. This CDR3 has 13 residues. Losses at the gene ends were 7 bases for V and 7 bases for J; bases not matched to a gene: 6. The germline gives CDR1 MNHNS, CDR2 SASEGT. The CDR3 loop is CASIPGTGVGYTF. CDR3 nucleotide sequence: TGTGCCAGCATCCCGGGGACAGGGGTTGGCTACACCTTC.

This clonotype appeared many times. V is TRBV12-3 or TRBV12-4 and J is TRBJ1-1; TRBD1 agrees at 9 bases. The CDR3 totals 13 residues. V lost 5 bases, J lost 7 bases, and 5 bases stayed unmatched. This chain's CDR3 is CASSPGTGYEAFF. CDR3 bases: TGTGCCAGCAGTCCCGGGACAGGGTATGAAGCTTTCTTT.

Comment on this clonotype: The junction and the germline gene differ at one end; a read error may be behind it. The chain uses TRBV20-1 and TRBJ2-7; 13 bases match TRBD2. CDR1 and CDR2 (germline): DFQATT, SNEGSKA (reference sequence). The CDR3 has 15 residues. The CDR3 DNA is TGCAGTGCTAGAGATACGACTAGCGGGGGGAACGAGCAGTACTTT. It codes for CSARDTTSGGNEQYF.

The chain has TRBV5-5 and TRBJ1-5; D remains ambiguous. Trimming left V 3 bases short and J 6 bases short, with 13 bases between. The CDR3 has 14 amino acids. Germline-derived CDR1 and CDR2 are SGHKS and YYEKEE (reference sequence). CDR3 sequence (DNA): TGTGCCAGCAGCTCTTCGGAGGCACGTCAGCCCCAGCATTTT. This sequence encodes CASSSSEARQPQHF.

The chain employs TRBV29-1 and TRBJ2-7; D is perhaps TRBD1 (6 bases). The CDR3 is made up of 13 amino acids. From germline, CDR1 is SQVTM and CDR2 ANQGSEA. V lost 6 bases, J lost 1 base, and 13 bases lay in between. CDR3 DNA sequence: TGCAGCGTGAGGGGGACGGTTTCCTACGAGCAGTACTTC. It translates to CSVRGTVSYEQYF.

To note about this clonotype: A read error may be the cause here, since a much bigger clone is one base away. The chain carries TRBV2 and TRBJ1-2; no clear D. Per the germline V gene, CDR1 is SNHLY and CDR2 is FYNNEI. V shed 1 base and J shed 0 bases, with 6 bases lying between them. This CDR3 is 14 amino acids long. CDR3 amino acids: CASSEGVANYGYTF. Written as DNA, the CDR3 is TGTGCCAGCAGTGAAGGAGTGGCTAACTATGGCTACACCTTC.

The V gene is TRBV7-9, the J gene TRBJ2-5; 8 positions agree with TRBD1. V lost 5 bases, J lost 5 bases, and 7 bases stayed unmatched. There are 14 residues in the CDR3. Germline V CDR1 and CDR2: SEHNR, FQNEAQ (reference sequence). This chain's CDR3 is CASSKGQDGETQYF. DNA of the CDR3: TGTGCCAGCAGCAAGGGACAGGATGGGGAGACCCAGTACTTC.

This clonotype showed up many times. CDR3 DNA sequence: TGTGCCAGCAGTTACTCAGCAGAACGCACTGAAGCTTTCTTT. Protein: CASSYSAERTEAFF. The rearrangement links TRBV6-5 to TRBJ1-1; no reliable D call. The V gene's germline CDR1 is MNHEY and CDR2 SVGAGI. The CDR3 has 14 amino acids. Trimming took off 0 bases at V and 4 bases at J, with 9 bases between the two ends.

The sample holds many counts of this clonotype. This sequence joins TRBV5-6 and TRBJ1-2; no clear D. CDR1 SGHDT and CDR2 YYEEEE come from the germline V gene. V lost 3 bases and J 4 bases, leaving 4 bases between the germline ends. The CDR3 length is 11 residues. CDR3 in DNA: TGTGCCAGCAGCTCCGTCTATGGCTACACCTTC. Encoded protein: CASSSVYGYTF.

This clonotype was counted many times. V and J are TRBV5-8 and TRBJ2-5; tentatively, D is TRBD2 (6 bases). Germline-derived CDR1 and CDR2 are SGHTS and YDEGEE. The CDR3 extends over 11 amino acids. Trimming removed 4 bases from V and 14 bases from J, with 15 bases in between. The CDR3 spells CASSVGLTEYF. CDR3 DNA: TGTGCCAGCAGCGTTGGACTAACGGAATACTTC. The full variable domain, its missing parts supplied by reference TRBV5-8 and TRBJ2-5, is EAGVTQSPTHLIKTRGQQATLRCSPISGHTSVYWYQQALGLGLQFLLWYDEGEERNRGNFPPRFSGRQFPNYSSELNVNALELEDSALYLCASSVGLTEYFGPGTRLLVL.

The rearrangement links TRBV19 to TRBJ1-5; D gene uncertain. The CDR3 loop spans 14 amino acids. Germline lookup yields CDR1 LNHDA and CDR2 SQIVND (reference sequence). V was trimmed by 3 bases and J by 1 base, leaving 7 bases between them. The DNA for the CDR3 is TGTGCCAGTAGTATTACGAACAGCAATCAGCCCCAGCATTTT. It translates to CASSITNSNQPQHF.

This clonotype came up once. V gene TRBV7-8 combines with J gene TRBJ2-7; D is unresolved. The CDR3 spans 14 residues. Trimming took 3 bases from V and 7 from J, leaving 16 bases between them. CDR1 SGHVS and CDR2 FQNEAQ come from the germline V gene. The CDR3 coding sequence is TGTGCCAGCAGCTTGGGCACGGTCACGCGGGAGCAGTACTTC. Its protein is CASSLGTVTREQYF.

In this sample, this clonotype turned up many times. The J gene is TRBJ2-5, the V gene TRBV2; 9 nucleotides line up with TRBD1. From germline, CDR1 is SNHLY and CDR2 FYNNEI. Germline trimming cut 10 bases from V and 6 bases from J; bases unmatched to any gene: 9. This CDR3 contains 13 residues. The CDR3 coding sequence is TGTGCCATGGACCGGACAGGGGAACAGACCCAGTACTTC. Its protein product is CAMDRTGEQTQYF. Together with reference TRBV2 and TRBJ2-5, the CDR3 gives the full variable domain: EPEVTQTPSHQVTQMGQEVILRCVPISNHLYFYWYRQILGQKVEFLVSFYNNEISEKSEIFDDQFSVERPDGSNFTLKIRSTKLEDSAMYFCAMDRTGEQTQYFGPGTRLLVL.

This clonotype was picked up many times. The rearrangement links TRBV7-8 to TRBJ2-7; 10 nucleotides match TRBD2. V lost 2 bases to trimming and J lost 3 bases; unmatched junction nucleotides: 4. The CDR3 sequence is 15 residues long. Germline CDR1 SGHVS, CDR2 FQNEAQ. The CDR3 sequence is CASSLRLAGVYEQYF. DNA of the CDR3: TGTGCCAGCAGCTTAAGACTAGCGGGTGTCTACGAGCAGTACTTC.

The chain has TRBV25-1 and TRBJ2-1; D not resolved. Trimming shortened V by 3 bases and J by 5 bases, and 8 bases separated the two germline ends. The CDR3 is 13 residues long. Germline CDR1 and CDR2: MGHDK and SYGVNS. The CDR3, as DNA: TGTGCCAGCAGTGATCGGCTGAACAATGAGCAGTTCTTC. It yields the protein CASSDRLNNEQFF.

The V call is TRBV7-2, the J call TRBJ2-5; 11 positions agree with TRBD1. The CDR3 consists of 16 residues. Trimming took 2 bases from V and 4 from J; bases not matched to a gene: 6. CDR1 and CDR2 from the germline V gene are SGHTA and FQGNSA. CDR3: CASSLQGQGARETQYF. The CDR3 bases are TGTGCCAGCAGCTTACAAGGACAGGGGGCACGAGAGACCCAGTACTTC.

The rearrangement joins TRBV2 to TRBJ2-7, with D perhaps matching TRBD2 (6 bases). V lost 3 bases to trimming and J lost 8 bases, with 11 bases between them. The CDR3 has 12 amino acids. Germline loops: CDR1 SNHLY, CDR2 FYNNEI. The CDR3 region is CASSDTGDQQYF. The CDR3 nucleotides read TGTGCCAGCAGTGACACGGGAGACCAGCAGTACTTC.